Presented here are 16 T cell receptor beta chains from one specimen sequenced in a study of shared clonotypes between healthy human individuals. Sequencing used immunoSEQ multiplex PCR; TCRdb keeps in-frame clones, though not all of them. The data show 400,000 to 600,000 clones, roughly three quarters seen once. The sequenced material came from PBMCs. Source of these receptors: a woman between 35 and 50 years old in good health. Some clones in this sample may be carry-over from other donors' samples.

A few counts support this clone. This sequence joins TRBV18 and TRBJ2-2, with TRBD1 identical over 8 bases. The V gene end was trimmed by 2 bases and the J gene end by 5 bases; junction bases not matched to a gene: 10. CDR3 size: 17 residues. Germline V gene data show CDR1 as KGHSH and CDR2 as LQKENI. This CDR3 is CASSPFGQGFGTGELFF. For the CDR3, the DNA is TGTGCCAGCTCACCATTCGGACAGGGATTTGGTACCGGGGAGCTGTTTTTT.

The rearrangement joins TRBV11-2 to TRBJ2-3; TRBD2 matches at 7 bases. The ends lost 5 bases at V and 2 bases at J; junction bases unmatched: 10. The CDR3 totals 16 residues. Germline V gene sequence: CDR1 SGHAT, CDR2 FQNNGV. The CDR3 nucleotides are TGTGCCAGCAGCCTAGGGCTAGCGGAGCACACAGATACGCAGTATTTT. This encodes CASSLGLAEHTDTQYF.

V gene TRBV7-2 combines with J gene TRBJ2-5; the match to TRBD2 covers 8 bases. Germline V CDR1 and CDR2: SGHTA, FQGNSA. The ends lost 1 base at V and 0 bases at J; junction bases unmatched: 1. The length of the CDR3 is 15 residues. CDR3 sequence (DNA): TGTGCCAGCAGCTTAGGTAGCGGGAACCAAGAGACCCAGTACTTC. This sequence encodes CASSLGSGNQETQYF.

This rearrangement joins TRBV7-9 to TRBJ2-7, with TRBD1 matching over 7 bases. V was clipped by 5 bases and J by 3 bases; unmatched bases: 22. This CDR3 spans 19 amino acids. Germline CDR1 and CDR2: SEHNR and FQNEAQ (reference sequence). CDR3 protein: CASSPRLGFRDRVNYEQYF. CDR3 bases: TGTGCCAGCAGCCCTCGCTTGGGCTTCCGAGACAGGGTAAACTACGAGCAGTACTTC.

This clone was observed once. The chain uses TRBV19 and TRBJ1-2, with D hard to call. V lost 3 bases, J lost 0 bases, and 2 bases lay in between. The CDR3 spans 12 residues. Germline-derived CDR1 and CDR2 are LNHDA and SQIVND (reference sequence). This CDR3 reads CASSISNYGYTF. The CDR3, as DNA: TGTGCCAGTAGTATCTCTAACTATGGCTACACCTTC.

Only a few counts were recorded for this clone. This sequence joins TRBV4-3 and TRBJ2-7; 12 nucleotides align to TRBD2. V dropped 4 bases and J dropped 4; count of bases not matched to a gene: 5. From germline, CDR1 is LGHNA and CDR2 YSLEER. The CDR3 has 15 residues. CDR3 sequence (DNA): TGCGCCAGCAGCCTAAGGACTAGCGGGATGTACGAGCAGTACTTC. Translated: CASSLRTSGMYEQYF.

The chain employs TRBV5-4 and TRBJ2-7, with 14 bases fitting TRBD2. The CDR3 covers 16 residues. V lost 4 bases and J lost 1; bases outside the gene matches: 4. In germline, CDR1 is SGHNT, CDR2 YYREEE (reference sequence). This CDR3 reads CASSPRTSGRSYEQYF. The CDR3 coding sequence is TGTGCCAGCAGCCCCCGGACTAGCGGGAGGTCCTACGAGCAGTACTTC.

The J gene is TRBJ1-1, the V gene TRBV19, with D perhaps TRBD1 (5 bases). The V gene lost 3 bases and the J gene lost 3 bases, with 14 bases spanning the gap. This CDR3 comprises 15 residues. Germline CDR1 and CDR2: LNHDA and SQIVND (reference sequence). The CDR3 spells CASSIVGDLDTEAFF. CDR3 nucleotides: TGTGCCAGTAGTATTGTAGGGGATCTGGACACTGAAGCTTTCTTT.

This chain connects TRBV30 to TRBJ1-5; D gene uncertain. V was trimmed by 7 bases and J by 2 bases, leaving 12 bases between them. Germline CDR1 is GTSNPN and CDR2 is SVGIG (reference sequence). This CDR3 has 13 amino acids. This chain's CDR3 is CAFDRGGNQPQHF. The CDR3 DNA is TGTGCCTTCGACCGGGGAGGCAATCAGCCCCAGCATTTT.

The chain employs TRBV19 and TRBJ2-7; TRBD1 matches at 12 bases. The CDR3 length is 16 residues. J gave up 6 bases and V 4 bases, and 10 bases lay outside the gene matches. CDR1 is LNHDA, CDR2 SQIVND, per germline (reference sequence). DNA for the CDR3: TGTGCCAGTAGTACCCGACCGGGACAGGGGGCTGGCGAGCAGTACTTC. Translating gives CASSTRPGQGAGEQYF.

The V gene is TRBV9, the J gene TRBJ2-1, with 9 bases identical to TRBD2. The CDR3 runs to 16 residues. The germline V gene has CDR1 SGDLS and CDR2 YYNGEE. V gave up 3 bases and J gave up 9 bases; unmatched junction bases: 13. The CDR3 DNA reads TGTGCCAGCAGCGCGGCTGGACTAGCGAGGGATCCTGAGCAGTTCTTC. Protein product: CASSAAGLARDPEQFF.

This clone showed up many times. J is TRBJ2-2 and V is TRBV19; D is ambiguous. CDR1 is LNHDA, CDR2 SQIVND, per germline (reference sequence). The CDR3 length is 13 residues. V was pared by 6 bases and J by 4 bases, with 9 bases between. The CDR3 sequence is CASRITGTGELFF. CDR3 nucleotides: TGTGCCAGTAGAATCACCGGCACCGGGGAGCTGTTTTTT.

J is TRBJ2-1 and V is TRBV11-2; D may be TRBD2 (7 bases). This CDR3 is built from 15 residues. V lost 5 bases, J lost 4 bases, and 15 bases lay in between. CDR1 is SGHAT and CDR2 is FQNNGV in the germline V gene. As DNA, the CDR3 is TGTGCCAGCAGCCCCATCGGGGGGCAATACAATGAGCAGTTCTTC. Its protein product is CASSPIGGQYNEQFF.

The chain employs TRBV19 and TRBJ2-2, with a possible D match to TRBD1 (6 bases). Germline V gives CDR1 LNHDA, CDR2 SQIVND (reference sequence). Trimming stripped 3 bases from V and 4 bases from J, with 15 bases between. CDR3 length: 16 residues. Written as DNA, the CDR3 is TGTGCCAGTAGTATCTGGACAGCACGGGGCACCGGGGAGCTGTTTTTT. This gives the protein CASSIWTARGTGELFF.

By sample fraction, this clone is medium-sized. The CDR3 coding sequence is TGTGCCAGCAGCTTAGGTGGGCGGACTAGCGGGGTTGTCCAAGAGACCCAGTACTTC. It specifies CASSLGGRTSGVVQETQYF. The chain links TRBV7-2 to TRBJ2-5; 12 bases agree with TRBD2. This CDR3 has 19 amino acids. V lost 1 base and J lost 1; bases outside the gene matches: 10. From germline, CDR1 is SGHTA and CDR2 FQGNSA.

J is TRBJ2-7 and V is TRBV5-1, with 12 bases matching TRBD2. The V segment lost 0 bases and the J segment 7 bases; nucleotides outside the gene matches: 11. The CDR3 runs 17 residues. The germline gives CDR1 SGHRS, CDR2 YFSETQ. CDR3 bases: TGCGCCAGCAGCTTGGCCGGGACTAGCGGGTCTACGGGGGAGCAGTACTTC. Its protein product is CASSLAGTSGSTGEQYF.